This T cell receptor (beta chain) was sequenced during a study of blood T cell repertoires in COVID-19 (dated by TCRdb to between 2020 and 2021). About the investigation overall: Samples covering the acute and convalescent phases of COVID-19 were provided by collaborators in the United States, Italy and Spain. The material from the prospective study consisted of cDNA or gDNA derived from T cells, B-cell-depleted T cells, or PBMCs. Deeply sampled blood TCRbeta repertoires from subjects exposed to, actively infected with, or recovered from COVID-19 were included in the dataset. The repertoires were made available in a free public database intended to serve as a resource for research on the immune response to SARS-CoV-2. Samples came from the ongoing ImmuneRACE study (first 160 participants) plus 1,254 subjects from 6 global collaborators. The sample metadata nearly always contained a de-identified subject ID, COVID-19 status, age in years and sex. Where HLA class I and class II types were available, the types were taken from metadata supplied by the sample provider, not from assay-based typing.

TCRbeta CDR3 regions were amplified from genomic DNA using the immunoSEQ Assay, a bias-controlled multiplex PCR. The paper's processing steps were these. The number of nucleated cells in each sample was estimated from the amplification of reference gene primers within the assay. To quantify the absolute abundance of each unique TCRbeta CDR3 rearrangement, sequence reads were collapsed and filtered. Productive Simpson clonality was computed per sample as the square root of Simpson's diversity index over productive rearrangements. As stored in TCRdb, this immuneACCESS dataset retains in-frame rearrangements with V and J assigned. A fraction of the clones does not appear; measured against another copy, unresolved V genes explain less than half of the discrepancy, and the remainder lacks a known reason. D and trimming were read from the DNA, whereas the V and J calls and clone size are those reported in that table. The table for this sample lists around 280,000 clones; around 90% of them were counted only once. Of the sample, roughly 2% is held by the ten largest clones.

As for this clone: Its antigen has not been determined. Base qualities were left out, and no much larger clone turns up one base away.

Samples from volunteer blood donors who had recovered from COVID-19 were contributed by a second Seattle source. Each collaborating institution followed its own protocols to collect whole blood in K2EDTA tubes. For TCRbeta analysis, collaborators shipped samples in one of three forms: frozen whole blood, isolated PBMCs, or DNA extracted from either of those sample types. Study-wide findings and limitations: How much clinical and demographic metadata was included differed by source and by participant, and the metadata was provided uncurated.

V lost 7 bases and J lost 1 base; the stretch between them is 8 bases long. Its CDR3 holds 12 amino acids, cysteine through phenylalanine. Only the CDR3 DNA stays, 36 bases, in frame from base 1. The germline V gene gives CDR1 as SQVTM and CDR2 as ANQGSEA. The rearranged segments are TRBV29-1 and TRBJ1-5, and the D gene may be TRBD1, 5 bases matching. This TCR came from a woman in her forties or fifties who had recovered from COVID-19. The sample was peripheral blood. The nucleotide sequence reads TGCAGCGCCGGACACAGCAATCAGCCCCAGCATTTT. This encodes CSAGHSNQPQHF.